This entry lists 25 T cell receptor beta chains sequenced from one sample in a study of blood T cell repertoires in COVID-19. The method was immunoSEQ multiplex PCR; TCRdb's version includes in-frame clones alone and lacks a portion of them. There are about 39,000 clones in the sample; about 88% occur only once, and around 2% lies in the top ten. Source material: peripheral blood. The receptors were sampled from a human donor in a cohort sampled during active COVID-19.

The chain uses TRBV5-1 and TRBJ2-3; possible D gene TRBD1, 5 bases. Looked up from germline, CDR1 is SGHRS and CDR2 is YFSETQ. CDR3 length: 20 amino acids. Trimming took off 2 bases at V and 0 bases at J, with 25 bases between the two ends. CDR3 in DNA: TGCGCCAGCAGCTTCCGCCGGCCGCAGGGTACGCCATCTAGCACAGATACGCAGTATTTT. Translated: CASSFRRPQGTPSSTDTQYF.

The J gene is TRBJ1-5, the V gene TRBV10-3, with D perhaps matching TRBD1 (5 bases). The germline CDR1 and CDR2 sequences are ENHRY and SYGVKD. V gave up 2 bases and J gave up 5 bases, with 10 bases separating them. The CDR3 has 14 residues. The CDR3 DNA is TGTGCCATCAGTGAGGGGGCTCGGGATCAGCCCCAGCATTTT. Encoded protein: CAISEGARDQPQHF.

The chain employs TRBV5-1 and TRBJ1-1; D is ambiguous. Germline V gene lookup returns CDR1 SGHRS and CDR2 YFSETQ. The CDR3 spans 14 residues. Trimming removed 4 bases from V and 0 bases from J, with 10 bases in between. The CDR3 sequence: CASSEQTMNTEAFF. The CDR3 DNA reads as TGCGCCAGCAGCGAACAAACTATGAACACTGAAGCTTTCTTT.

The chain recombines TRBV4-1 with TRBJ2-7, with 8 nucleotides matching TRBD1. V shed 1 base and J 6 bases; nucleotides not matched to a gene: 14. The CDR3 is made up of 17 amino acids. In germline, CDR1 is MGHRA, CDR2 YSYEKL. DNA for the CDR3: TGCGCCAGCAGCCAAGCGACCTTGGGACAGGTGGTAGGCGAGCAGTACTTC. Its protein product is CASSQATLGQVVGEQYF.

This clone has just one count. The chain employs TRBV10-3 and TRBJ1-1; 8 bases fit TRBD1. With 10 bases clipped from V and 1 base from J, the junction kept 8 bases outside the gene matches. This CDR3 has 14 residues. CDR1 and CDR2 from the germline V gene are ENHRY and SYGVKD. The CDR3 DNA is TGTGCCAGCCTGCGACAGGGGACGAACACTGAAGCTTTCTTT. Its translation is CASLRQGTNTEAFF.

The chain carries TRBV6-5 and TRBJ2-3; 8 nucleotides match TRBD2. With 4 bases clipped from V and 0 bases from J, the junction kept 6 bases outside the gene matches. Germline CDR1 is MNHEY and CDR2 is SVGAGI. The CDR3 sequence is 16 residues long. The chain's CDR3 is CASSWTLAGSTDTQYF. The DNA for the CDR3 is TGTGCCAGCAGTTGGACCTTAGCGGGGAGCACAGATACGCAGTATTTT.

This clone was recorded a few times. The chain couples TRBV10-1 to TRBJ1-1; D perhaps matches TRBD1 (5 bases). The CDR3 runs 12 residues. Germline V CDR1 and CDR2: WNHNN, SYGVQD (reference sequence). V was trimmed by 6 bases and J by 5 bases, leaving 10 bases between them. Here the CDR3 reads CASSYGGTEAFF. CDR3 DNA sequence: TGCGCCAGCAGCTACGGGGGGACTGAAGCTTTCTTT.

The CDR3 coding sequence is TGCGCCAGCAGCTTGGTAGCGGGGGGCCAGGATACGCAGTATTTT. It encodes CASSLVAGGQDTQYF. This chain connects TRBV5-1 to TRBJ2-3, with 10 bases that match TRBD2. V gave up 0 bases and J gave up 6 bases; unmatched junction bases: 4. The CDR3 runs to 15 residues. Germline assignment: CDR1 SGHRS and CDR2 YFSETQ.

This clone was recorded only once. The chain links TRBV12-3 or TRBV12-4 to TRBJ2-5, with a weak D call TRBD1 (6 bases). V lost 2 bases and J lost 10, with 8 bases in between. The CDR3 contains 11 residues. As DNA, the CDR3 is TGTGCCAGCAGTTTAACAGGGAGCCAGTACTTC. Its translation is CASSLTGSQYF.

The genes are TRBV10-1 and TRBJ1-2, with a possible D match to TRBD1 (6 bases). V shed 5 bases and J shed 2 bases, with 9 bases lying between them. The CDR3 is 13 amino acids. Germline V gene data show CDR1 as WNHNN and CDR2 as SYGVQD (reference sequence). The CDR3 loop reads CASSRDRNYGYTF. DNA for the CDR3: TGCGCCAGCAGTCGAGACAGGAACTATGGCTACACCTTC.

As concerns this clone: A read error may produce the germline difference seen at one junction end. The genes are TRBV2 and TRBJ1-5; the D is unclear. From germline, CDR1 is SNHLY and CDR2 FYNNEI. This CDR3 spans 14 amino acids. In DNA, the CDR3 is TGTGCCAACAGTGTGGAGATGAGCAATCAGCCCCAGCATTTT. Its protein is CANSVEMSNQPQHF.

The CDR3 loop is CASSSRGSVQASDTDTQYF. The CDR3 region has the DNA TGTGCCAGCAGCTCCCGAGGATCGGTACAGGCCTCGGACACAGATACGCAGTATTTT. J is TRBJ2-3 and V is TRBV7-8, with D possibly TRBD1 on 5 matching bases. This CDR3 region has 19 residues. Trimming shortened V by 4 bases and J by 2 bases, and 25 bases separated the two germline ends. Germline V gene lookup returns CDR1 SGHVS and CDR2 FQNEAQ. Full variable domain (rest looked up from reference TRBV7-8 and TRBJ2-3): GAGVSQSPRYKVAKRGQDVALRCDPISGHVSLFWYQQALGQGPEFLTYFQNEAQLDKSGLPSDRFFAERPEGSVSTLKIQRTQQEDSAVYLCASSSRGSVQASDTDTQYFGPGTRLTVL.

The chain links TRBV5-6 to TRBJ1-5; D uncertain. This CDR3 is built from 12 residues. The V end was cut by 2 bases, the J end by 10 bases, with 10 bases between. CDR1 and CDR2 (germline): SGHDT, YYEEEE. The CDR3 DNA follows: TGTGCCAGCAGCTTTAGTAGCCACCCCCAGCATTTT. Translated, it gives CASSFSSHPQHF.

The chain is built from TRBV6-5 and TRBJ1-1; 8 bases match TRBD1. There are 14 residues in the CDR3. Trimming cost V 4 bases and J 8 bases; bases outside gene matches: 9. Germline lookup yields CDR1 MNHEY and CDR2 SVGAGI. CDR3 in DNA: TGTGCCAGCAGTTCCCTGACAGGGGACCCCGAAGCTTTCTTT. This codes for CASSSLTGDPEAFF.

The chain is built from TRBV9 and TRBJ2-7, with unresolved D. The CDR3 totals 13 residues. The V end lost 4 bases, the J end lost 7 bases, and 15 bases lay between the germline ends. The germline V gene has CDR1 SGDLS and CDR2 YYNGEE. As DNA, the CDR3 is TGTGCCAGCAGCCCAAGCACCCCTGAAGAGCAGTACTTC. Amino acid sequence: CASSPSTPEEQYF.

CDR3: CASSLLAGNHEQYF. The CDR3 nucleotides read TGCGCCAGCAGCTTACTAGCGGGGAACCACGAGCAGTACTTC. The chain recombines TRBV5-1 with TRBJ2-7; 10 bases are shared with TRBD2. The CDR3 runs to 14 residues. With 2 bases clipped from V and 5 bases from J, the junction kept 4 bases outside the gene matches. Germline CDR1 is SGHRS and CDR2 is YFSETQ.

J is TRBJ2-1 and V is TRBV3-1 (or the pseudogene TRBV3-2); 10 bases are a match to TRBD2. This CDR3 contains 15 residues. Germline-derived CDR1 and CDR2 are LGHDT and YNNKEL (reference sequence). J gave up 7 bases and V 5 bases, and 8 bases lay outside the gene matches. The CDR3 loop reads CASSKLAGSLNEQFF. Here the CDR3 DNA reads TGTGCCAGCAGCAAACTAGCGGGGTCGCTAAATGAGCAGTTCTTC.

The chain links TRBV9 to TRBJ2-2, with D perhaps TRBD2 (6 bases). This CDR3 spans 17 amino acids. In germline, CDR1 is SGDLS, CDR2 YYNGEE. V lost 2 bases, J lost 4 bases, and 18 bases lay in between. CDR3 nucleotide sequence: TGTGCCAGCAGCGTGGGGGGTGGAGACACGGCCACCGGGGAGCTGTTTTTT. Encoded protein: CASSVGGGDTATGELFF.

This chain's CDR3 is CASSPPSRSEQYF. CDR3 nucleotide sequence: TGTGCCAGCTCACCCCCCTCTAGGAGCGAGCAGTACTTC. The V call is TRBV18, the J call TRBJ2-7; D uncertain. Germline CDR1 KGHSH, CDR2 LQKENI. The CDR3 runs 13 residues. Trimming removed 3 bases at V and 6 bases at J, with 12 bases between.

DNA for the CDR3: TGTGCCAGCAGCCAGGGACAGGAGAACTATGGCTACACCTTC. Translating it yields CASSQGQENYGYTF. The V call is TRBV5-5, the J call TRBJ1-2; TRBD1 aligns across 8 bases. The trim removed 4 bases at V and 2 bases at J, leaving 4 bases unmatched. Looked up from germline, CDR1 is SGHKS and CDR2 is YYEKEE (reference sequence). This CDR3 contains 14 residues. Full variable domain (remainder filled in from reference TRBV5-5 and TRBJ1-2): DAGVTQSPTHLIKTRGQQVTLRCSPISGHKSVSWYQQVLGQGPQFIFQYYEKEERGRGNFPDRFSARQFPNYSSELNVNALLLGDSALYLCASSQGQENYGYTFGSGTRLTVV.

The V call is TRBV7-9, the J call TRBJ2-5; 10 bases are a match to TRBD1. The germline gives CDR1 SEHNR, CDR2 FQNEAQ (reference sequence). CDR3 length equals 16 residues. Trimming took 5 bases from V and 2 from J; bases not matched to a gene: 8. The CDR3 region is CASSPGDRGGQETQYF. In DNA, the CDR3 is TGTGCCAGCAGCCCCGGGGACAGGGGCGGTCAAGAGACCCAGTACTTC.

This chain links TRBV5-6 with TRBJ1-5, with no clear D. The length of the CDR3 is 14 residues. V dropped 1 base and J dropped 1 base, with 6 bases sitting between them. Germline V CDR1 and CDR2: SGHDT, YYEEEE. CDR3 loop: CASSLQESNQPQHF. The CDR3 coding sequence is TGTGCCAGCAGCTTGCAGGAAAGCAATCAGCCCCAGCATTTT.

This chain joins TRBV4-2 and TRBJ2-2; D is possibly TRBD2 (7 bases). The CDR3 is 16 amino acids. Germline assignment: CDR1 LGHNA and CDR2 YNFKEQ. Trimming left V 8 bases short and J 3 bases short, with 19 bases between. The DNA for the CDR3 is TGTGCCAGCGGGGGCCGGGAGGACATAGACACCGGGGAGCTGTTTTTT. Protein sequence: CASGGREDIDTGELFF.

This chain connects TRBV21-1 to TRBJ1-1; the D call TRBD1 from the table was never checked on the DNA. TRBV21-1 is given as a pseudogene. There are 15 residues in the CDR3. Here the CDR3 reads CASSKDGQGHTEAFF. The CDR3 DNA is TGTGCCAGCAGCAAAGATGGACAGGGGCACACTGAAGCTTTCTTT.

V and J are TRBV9 and TRBJ2-1, with 11 bases matching TRBD2. CDR3 length: 15 residues. Germline V gene data show CDR1 as SGDLS and CDR2 as YYNGEE. Losses at the gene ends were 3 bases for V and 3 bases for J; bases not matched to a gene: 2. The CDR3 protein is CASSDSGGDYNEQFF. The CDR3 DNA reads TGTGCCAGCAGCGATAGCGGGGGGGACTACAATGAGCAGTTCTTC.